This T cell receptor beta chain was retrieved from a study of response to subunit inactivated influenza vaccine. Study-level results: Authors suggested that a seasonal influenza vaccination recruits few new T cells each time.

As for this clonotype: Antigen: not known.

This CDR3 contains 15 residues. Germline V CDR1 and CDR2: LNHDA, SQIVND (reference sequence). The junction had 5 bases not matched to a gene; V was cut back by 3 bases and J by 2 bases. From the RT-PCR reads, TCRdb called clonotypes with MiXCR, one entry per CDR3 protein. Among 500,000 to 600,000 distinct CDR3 sequences listed, 11% were seen once. Another study also made use of these data, one on T cells expressing NK-cell markers. That work contributes: 5'RACE template switching built TCR beta cDNA with unique molecular identifiers. Most of the eight sequenced donors were HCMV-seropositive; one was seronegative. Roughly six donors showed dominant NKG2C+ clonotypes comprising about 1.0-7.5% of their CD8+ T cells. A few donors likewise had their CD3+CD56-NKG2C+ fraction led by these clonotypes.

The origin of this receptor is a man in his forties or fifties who received an inactivated influenza vaccine. This sequence joins TRBV19 and TRBJ2-7, with 9 bases fitting TRBD2. The source material was PBMCs from blood, sampled on the day of vaccination. The CDR3 region is CASSISRGRAYEQYF. The CDR3 coding sequence is TGTGCCAGTAGTATCTCTCGCGGGAGGGCCTACGAGCAGTACTTC.